What follows are 21 T cell receptor beta chains derived from one specimen sequenced in a study of T cell responses to AZD1222 COVID-19 vaccine. Only in-frame clones appear in the TCRdb table, and some are missing; sequencing was by immunoSEQ multiplex PCR. The sample shows about 140,000 clones, roughly 90% of them seen only once. The sequencing used peripheral blood, collected on day 0 of AZD1222 vaccination. These receptors all stem from an adult in good health.

V gene TRBV29-1 combines with J gene TRBJ1-2; D is possibly TRBD1 (5 bases). The length of the CDR3 is 14 residues. Germline CDR1 SQVTM, CDR2 ANQGSEA. V shed 7 bases and J shed 2 bases, with 17 bases lying between them. CDR3 sequence: CSAAGLGGNYGYTF. Written as DNA, the CDR3 is TGCAGCGCCGCGGGGTTGGGGGGAAACTATGGCTACACCTTC.

This chain joins TRBV19 and TRBJ1-6, with 7 bases fitting TRBD1. The CDR3 contains 15 residues. Germline V lookup: CDR1 LNHDA, CDR2 SQIVND (reference sequence). V was clipped by 5 bases and J by 5 bases; unmatched bases: 6. The CDR3 region is CASSLDREDNSPLHF. Here the CDR3 DNA reads TGTGCCAGTAGTCTTGACAGGGAAGATAATTCACCCCTCCACTTT.

The V and J genes are TRBV28 and TRBJ1-6; D is perhaps TRBD1 (5 bases). The CDR3 is 15 residues long. Trimming removed 5 bases from V and 8 bases from J, with 16 bases in between. From germline, CDR1 is MDHEN and CDR2 SYDVKM. The CDR3 reads CASSPGGGPHSPLHF. The DNA of the CDR3 is TGTGCCAGCAGTCCCGGGGGGGGACCCCATTCACCCCTCCACTTT.

The CDR3 protein is CASSIGPAGGSYEQYF. As DNA, the CDR3 is TGTGCCAGTAGTATAGGACCAGCGGGAGGCTCCTACGAGCAGTACTTC. J is TRBJ2-7 and V is TRBV19; 9 bases are a match to TRBD2. Unmatched junction bases numbered 4, after V lost 1 base and J lost 0 bases. This CDR3 spans 16 amino acids. Germline assignment: CDR1 LNHDA and CDR2 SQIVND (reference sequence). The full variable domain, rest sourced from reference TRBV19 and TRBJ2-7, is DGGITQSPKYLFRKEGQNVTLSCEQNLNHDAMYWYRQDPGQGLRLIYYSQIVNDFQKGDIAEGYSVSREKKESFPLTVTSAQKNPTAFYLCASSIGPAGGSYEQYFGPGTRLTVT.

V and J are TRBV21-1 and TRBJ2-1; the table assigns TRBD2, which was not confirmed against the DNA. TRBV21-1 is shown as a pseudogene. The CDR3 runs 19 residues. The CDR3 region is CASTLLTLAGVFSYNEQFF. The CDR3 coding sequence is TGTGCCAGTACATTATTGACCCTAGCGGGAGTCTTCTCCTACAATGAGCAGTTCTTC.

This chain joins TRBV28 and TRBJ1-6; D uncertain. Looked up from germline, CDR1 is MDHEN and CDR2 is SYDVKM. The V and J ends lost 3 bases and 7 bases respectively, with 19 bases between them. The CDR3 runs to 17 residues. The CDR3 coding sequence is TGTGCCAGCAGTTTCTTAGCGTCCGGCAGCTTCAATTCACCCCTCCACTTT. Its protein product is CASSFLASGSFNSPLHF.

The chain is built from TRBV2 and TRBJ2-7; D is uncertain. CDR1 SNHLY and CDR2 FYNNEI come from the germline V gene. The CDR3 runs to 15 residues. V lost 5 bases and J 5 bases, leaving 19 bases between the germline ends. CDR3 coding DNA: TGTGCCAGCAGTTCGCTTAAGGCGTGGTGGCACGAGCAGTACTTC. Its translation is CASSSLKAWWHEQYF.

V and J are TRBV9 and TRBJ1-1; maybe TRBD1 (6 bases). CDR1 SGDLS and CDR2 YYNGEE come from the germline V gene. V lost 0 bases and J 3 bases, leaving 9 bases between the germline ends. The CDR3 consists of 14 residues. CDR3 DNA sequence: TGTGCCAGCAGCGTAGAAGGGGGTTACACTGAAGCTTTCTTT. It codes for CASSVEGGYTEAFF.

This chain links TRBV6-1 with TRBJ2-1; 8 bases are a match to TRBD1. Trimming took 2 bases from V and 9 from J; bases not matched to a gene: 6. There are 14 residues in the CDR3. CDR1 and CDR2 (germline): MNHNS, SASEGT. CDR3 sequence: CASSEFPGGSEQFF. The CDR3 coding sequence is TGTGCCAGCAGTGAATTTCCAGGGGGCAGTGAGCAGTTCTTC.

The CDR3 protein is CASSQRLGGEVGYEQYF. The CDR3 nucleotides read TGCGCCAGCAGCCAAAGACTGGGGGGCGAAGTCGGATACGAGCAGTACTTC. The chain employs TRBV4-1 and TRBJ2-7, with D tentatively TRBD1 or TRBD2 (6 bases each). Trimming took 2 bases from V and 4 from J, leaving 21 bases between them. Germline CDR1 and CDR2: MGHRA and YSYEKL. The CDR3 runs 17 residues.

This clone has just one count. V usage is TRBV9 and J usage is TRBJ2-3; D gene unclear. Trimming cost V 4 bases and J 0 bases, with 21 bases left between them. This CDR3 has 18 amino acids. Looked up from germline, CDR1 is SGDLS and CDR2 is YYNGEE. The CDR3 DNA reads TGTGCCAGCAGCCCCCGCCTCGACGTATTCAGAAGCACAGATACGCAGTATTTT. It codes for CASSPRLDVFRSTDTQYF.

The rearrangement joins TRBV5-1 to TRBJ2-2; maybe TRBD1 (6 bases). In germline, CDR1 is SGHRS, CDR2 YFSETQ. This CDR3 contains 14 residues. Trimming cost V 7 bases and J 5 bases, with 15 bases left between them. CDR3 amino acids: CASSPGHDTGELFF. CDR3 in DNA: TGCGCCAGCTCTCCGGGACACGATACCGGGGAGCTGTTTTTT.

This clone was detected once. The V call is TRBV11-2, the J call TRBJ1-1; TRBD1 is a possible D gene (5 bases). The ends were cut back, 7 bases at V and 5 bases at J, with 17 bases in the middle. CDR3 length equals 14 residues. The germline CDR1 and CDR2 sequences are SGHAT and FQNNGV. The DNA of the CDR3 is TGTGCCAGCATCCCTCCGGGACGAGGTACTGAAGCTTTCTTT. It codes for CASIPPGRGTEAFF.

The chain combines TRBV27 with TRBJ1-3; weak D call: TRBD1 (5 bases). V gave up 5 bases and J gave up 9 bases, with 20 bases separating them. CDR3 length: 15 residues. From germline, CDR1 is MNHEY and CDR2 SMNVEV (reference sequence). CDR3 protein: CASSPTVGGRGTIYF. The CDR3 DNA is TGTGCCAGCAGTCCAACCGTCGGGGGTCGAGGCACCATATATTTT.

The chain joins TRBV12-5 to TRBJ1-2; 7 nucleotides match TRBD1. This CDR3 region has 17 residues. The V gene's germline CDR1 is LGHNT and CDR2 FRNRAP. J was trimmed by 2 bases and V by 3 bases; bases with no gene match: 12. The CDR3: CASGFYLRDRINYGYTF. The CDR3 coding sequence is TGTGCTAGTGGTTTTTACCTCCGGGACAGAATAAACTATGGCTACACCTTC.

The chain couples TRBV6-5 to TRBJ1-2; D is possibly TRBD1 (5 bases). The CDR3 has 14 residues. Per the germline V gene, CDR1 is MNHEY and CDR2 is SVGAGI. V lost 10 bases, J lost 6 bases, and 21 bases lay in between. The CDR3 loop is CATSAVSGLDGYTF. CDR3 DNA sequence: TGTGCCACCTCGGCAGTTTCGGGACTCGATGGCTACACCTTC.

The chain uses TRBV7-6 and TRBJ1-3; D remains ambiguous. Germline lookup yields CDR1 SGHVS and CDR2 FNYEAQ. CDR3 size: 14 residues. V gave up 2 bases and J gave up 2 bases, with 7 bases separating them. DNA for the CDR3: TGTGCCAGCAGCTTACGAGGTCCTGGAAACACCATATATTTT. Amino acid sequence: CASSLRGPGNTIYF.

The chain combines TRBV7-3 with TRBJ2-3; tentative D call: TRBD2 (7 bases). CDR3 length equals 16 residues. V gave up 4 bases and J gave up 0 bases, with 14 bases separating them. Per the germline V gene, CDR1 is SGHTA and CDR2 is FQGTGA. CDR3 sequence reads: CASSWTGGASTDTQYF. CDR3 nucleotide sequence: TGTGCCAGCAGCTGGACGGGGGGCGCGAGCACAGATACGCAGTATTTT.

J is TRBJ2-7 and V is TRBV6-5; possibly TRBD1 or TRBD2 for D (5 bases each). Trimming left V 0 bases short and J 7 bases short, with 19 bases between. CDR1 is MNHEY and CDR2 is SVGAGI in the germline V gene. The length of the CDR3 is 16 residues. The chain's CDR3 is CASSYSGDGLPTEQYF. The CDR3 nucleotides are TGTGCCAGCAGTTACTCCGGGGACGGCTTACCGACTGAGCAGTACTTC.

The chain carries TRBV19 and TRBJ1-3; D unclear. Trimming removed 3 bases at V and 3 bases at J, with 12 bases between. Germline CDR1 and CDR2: LNHDA and SQIVND (reference sequence). CDR3 size: 15 residues. The CDR3 bases are TGTGCCAGTAGTATGGCCGAGAACATTGGAAACACCATATATTTT. Protein: CASSMAENIGNTIYF.

The chain employs TRBV9 and TRBJ1-2, with 7 bases lining up with TRBD1. The junction had 6 bases not matched to a gene; V was cut back by 0 bases and J by 4 bases. The germline CDR1 and CDR2 sequences are SGDLS and YYNGEE. The CDR3 covers 15 residues. CDR3 in amino acids: CASSVELGTVYGYTF. CDR3 sequence (DNA): TGTGCCAGCAGCGTAGAACTGGGGACAGTCTATGGCTACACCTTC.